The rows below give T cell receptor beta chains drawn from one sample of a study of memory CD4+ T cells and cytomegalovirus serostatus. Using immunoSEQ multiplex PCR, the repertoire was profiled, and TCRdb retains in-frame clones only, with some absent. The profile shows approximately 70,000 clones, roughly three quarters of them singletons. Sequenced material: memory CD4+ T cells from blood. The source is an adult in good health and CMV-seropositive. Both conserved end residues are part of each CDR3. Each record gives: CDR3 protein, CDR3 DNA, clone size, J gene, V gene, D gene. D genes are given only for firm matches. Size values are once, few and many counts, or a class for expanded clones, and some rows have none.

CDR3aa: CASRDYRGAAIDYTF
CDR3nt: TGTGCCAGCAGGGACTACAGGGGGGCTGCGATTGACTACACCTTC
abundance: -
j_gene: TRBJ1-2
v_gene: TRBV2
d_gene: TRBD1

CDR3aa: CASSLALKLAAETQYF
CDR3nt: TGTGCCAGCAGCTTAGCGCTAAAACTAGCCGCGGAGACCCAGTACTTC
abundance: once
j_gene: TRBJ2-5
v_gene: TRBV7-8
d_gene: -

CDR3aa: CASSQDSSRGGAETQYF
CDR3nt: TGCGCCAGCAGCCAAGATAGTTCGCGGGGGGGCGCTGAGACCCAGTACTTC
abundance: -
j_gene: TRBJ2-5
v_gene: TRBV4-1
d_gene: TRBD2

CDR3aa: CAWGQDLNTEAFF
CDR3nt: TGTGCCTGGGGACAGGATCTGAACACTGAAGCTTTCTTT
abundance: -
j_gene: TRBJ1-1
v_gene: TRBV30
d_gene: TRBD1

CDR3aa: CASRLGQSNSPLHF
CDR3nt: TGTGCCAGCAGACTCGGACAGTCTAATTCACCCCTCCACTTT
abundance: -
j_gene: TRBJ1-6
v_gene: TRBV2
d_gene: -

CDR3aa: CASSSTSATGELFF
CDR3nt: TGTGCCAGTAGTAGTACTAGCGCCACCGGGGAGCTGTTTTTT
abundance: -
j_gene: TRBJ2-2
v_gene: TRBV19
d_gene: TRBD2

CDR3aa: CASSLSRGNTGELFF
CDR3nt: TGCGCCAGCAGCTTAAGCAGGGGGAACACCGGGGAGCTGTTTTTT
abundance: -
j_gene: TRBJ2-2
v_gene: TRBV5-1
d_gene: -

CDR3aa: CASRGTGWANEKLFF
CDR3nt: TGTGCCAGCAGGGGGACAGGGTGGGCTAATGAAAAACTGTTTTTT
abundance: -
j_gene: TRBJ1-4
v_gene: TRBV6-1
d_gene: TRBD1

CDR3aa: CATGSEGHYGYTF
CDR3nt: TGTGCCACCGGATCCGAGGGCCACTATGGCTACACCTTC
abundance: -
j_gene: TRBJ1-2
v_gene: TRBV6-6
d_gene: -

CDR3aa: CASSLNRDSYGYTF
CDR3nt: TGTGCCAGCAGCTTAAATCGGGACAGCTATGGCTACACCTTC
abundance: -
j_gene: TRBJ1-2
v_gene: TRBV7-3
d_gene: TRBD1

CDR3aa: CASSEGLADEQYF
CDR3nt: TGTGCCAGCAGTGAGGGACTAGCAGACGAGCAGTACTTC
abundance: -
j_gene: TRBJ2-7
v_gene: TRBV2
d_gene: TRBD2

CDR3aa: CASRPRDRQTIGYTF
CDR3nt: TGTGCCAGCAGACCCCGGGACAGGCAGACCATTGGCTACACCTTC
abundance: -
j_gene: TRBJ1-2
v_gene: TRBV2
d_gene: TRBD1

CDR3aa: CASSPGRGPGTGTQYF
CDR3nt: TGTGCCAGCAGCCCTGGGAGGGGGCCAGGTACAGGGACCCAGTACTTC
abundance: -
j_gene: TRBJ2-5
v_gene: TRBV5-4
d_gene: -

CDR3aa: CASSLGPQGSPLHF
CDR3nt: TGTGCCAGCAGCTTAGGCCCCCAAGGGTCACCCCTCCACTTT
abundance: few
j_gene: TRBJ1-6
v_gene: TRBV7-2
d_gene: -

CDR3aa: CASSLRGVAFF
CDR3nt: TGTGCCAGCAGCTTAAGAGGGGTAGCTTTCTTT
abundance: -
j_gene: TRBJ1-1
v_gene: TRBV7-9
d_gene: -

CDR3aa: CASSKTDTEAFF
CDR3nt: TGCGCCAGTTCGAAGACTGACACTGAAGCTTTCTTT
abundance: -
j_gene: TRBJ1-1
v_gene: TRBV5-1
d_gene: -

CDR3aa: CASSLTRGNQETQYF
CDR3nt: TGTGCCAGCAGCTTAACCCGGGGAAACCAAGAGACCCAGTACTTC
abundance: -
j_gene: TRBJ2-5
v_gene: TRBV5-8
d_gene: -

CDR3aa: CAIARSSGRGINNEQFF
CDR3nt: TGTGCCATCGCCCGGTCGTCGGGGCGGGGGATCAACAATGAGCAGTTCTTC
abundance: -
j_gene: TRBJ2-1
v_gene: TRBV10-3
d_gene: TRBD2

CDR3aa: CASTQGTSGGAWETQYF
CDR3nt: TGTGCCAGCACCCAAGGGACTAGCGGGGGGGCTTGGGAGACCCAGTACTTC
abundance: -
j_gene: TRBJ2-5
v_gene: TRBV5-4
d_gene: TRBD2

CDR3aa: CASSSPGQGLKEQYF
CDR3nt: TGTGCCAGCAGCTCTCCGGGACAGGGGCTGAAGGAGCAGTACTTC
abundance: -
j_gene: TRBJ2-7
v_gene: TRBV5-6
d_gene: TRBD1

CDR3aa: CASSLDRNTEAFF
CDR3nt: TGTGCCAGCAGCTTGGATAGGAACACTGAAGCTTTCTTT
abundance: -
j_gene: TRBJ1-1
v_gene: TRBV11-3
d_gene: -

CDR3aa: CASSSDRFNSPLHF
CDR3nt: TGTGCCAGCAGTTCCGACAGGTTTAATTCACCCCTCCACTTT
abundance: few
j_gene: TRBJ1-6
v_gene: TRBV5-8
d_gene: -

CDR3aa: CASSQDWVDTIQETQYF
CDR3nt: TGCGCCAGCAGCCAAGATTGGGTAGACACCATCCAAGAGACCCAGTACTTC
abundance: -
j_gene: TRBJ2-5
v_gene: TRBV4-1
d_gene: -

CDR3aa: CASSSGTSGRYNEQFF
CDR3nt: TGTGCCAGCAGCTCTGGGACTAGCGGGAGATACAATGAGCAGTTCTTC
abundance: few
j_gene: TRBJ2-1
v_gene: TRBV5-6
d_gene: TRBD2

CDR3aa: CASSDTGSGRLGAFF
CDR3nt: TGTGCCAGTAGTGACACAGGGTCCGGGAGGTTAGGAGCTTTCTTT
abundance: -
j_gene: TRBJ1-1
v_gene: TRBV19
d_gene: -

CDR3aa: CASSFSLLANYGYTF
CDR3nt: TGTGCCAGCAGCTTTAGCCTCTTAGCTAACTATGGCTACACCTTC
abundance: -
j_gene: TRBJ1-2
v_gene: TRBV7-9
d_gene: -

CDR3aa: CASGTSNNEQFF
CDR3nt: TGCGCCAGCGGGACTAGCAACAATGAGCAGTTCTTC
abundance: -
j_gene: TRBJ2-1
v_gene: TRBV4-1
d_gene: TRBD2

CDR3aa: CASSSRDKAFF
CDR3nt: TGTGCCAGCAGTTCCCGGGACAAAGCTTTCTTT
abundance: -
j_gene: TRBJ1-1
v_gene: TRBV6-5
d_gene: -

CDR3aa: CASSLQKSTWEHNEQFF
CDR3nt: TGTGCCAGCAGCTTGCAAAAGTCGACATGGGAACATAATGAGCAGTTCTTC
abundance: -
j_gene: TRBJ2-1
v_gene: TRBV5-4
d_gene: -

CDR3aa: CAIAPSSNTGELFF
CDR3nt: TGTGCCATCGCCCCAAGTTCCAACACCGGGGAGCTGTTTTTT
abundance: -
j_gene: TRBJ2-2
v_gene: TRBV10-3
d_gene: -

CDR3aa: CASSKGAVNTEAFF
CDR3nt: TGTGCCAGCTCCAAGGGGGCAGTGAACACTGAAGCTTTCTTT
abundance: few
j_gene: TRBJ1-1
v_gene: TRBV2
d_gene: TRBD1

CDR3aa: CASSPGTGLVSPLHF
CDR3nt: TGTGCCAGCAGCCCCGGGACAGGGTTGGTTTCACCCCTCCACTTT
abundance: -
j_gene: TRBJ1-6
v_gene: TRBV7-9
d_gene: TRBD1

CDR3aa: CASSEFGNANEKLFF
CDR3nt: TGTGCCAGCAGTGAATTCGGCAATGCGAATGAAAAACTGTTTTTT
abundance: medium-sized
j_gene: TRBJ1-4
v_gene: TRBV6-1
d_gene: -

CDR3aa: CASSVVGGETDTQYF
CDR3nt: TGTGCCAGCAGCGTAGTAGGAGGCGAGACAGATACGCAGTATTTT
abundance: -
j_gene: TRBJ2-3
v_gene: TRBV9
d_gene: -